Each of the 16 T cell receptor beta chains below was sequenced from the same sample in a study of T cell responses to AZD1222 COVID-19 vaccine. Profiling relied on immunoSEQ multiplex PCR, and the TCRdb table lists in-frame clones only, not all of them. Of 95,000 to 100,000 clones in the sample, approximately 89% were seen once. The sample consisted of peripheral blood, taken 28 days after the second AZD1222 dose. Receptor source: an adult who received the AZD1222 COVID-19 vaccine.

The chain is built from TRBV7-9 and TRBJ2-5; D unresolved. The germline V gene encodes CDR1 SEHNR and CDR2 FQNEAQ (reference sequence). Deletions cut 3 bases from V and 2 bases from J, with 4 bases between. The CDR3 has 12 residues. The CDR3 DNA reads TGTGCCAGCAGCTTGTTTCAAGAGACCCAGTACTTC. This sequence encodes CASSLFQETQYF.

V is TRBV29-1 and J is TRBJ2-7; D might be TRBD2 (6 bases). V was clipped by 3 bases and J by 1 base, with 10 bases between them. Germline V CDR1 and CDR2: SQVTM, ANQGSEA. The CDR3 runs to 13 residues. This CDR3 is CSVESGQSYEQYF. Written as DNA, the CDR3 is TGCAGCGTTGAGAGCGGGCAGTCCTACGAGCAGTACTTC.

The V call is TRBV2, the J call TRBJ2-1, with D uncertain. The CDR3 is made up of 15 amino acids. V shed 2 bases and J shed 7 bases, with 15 bases lying between them. Germline assignment: CDR1 SNHLY and CDR2 FYNNEI. The chain's CDR3 is CASSERVRGGNEQFF. The CDR3 DNA reads TGTGCCAGCAGTGAAAGGGTAAGAGGTGGAAATGAGCAGTTCTTC.

The CDR3 DNA follows: TGTGCCAGCAGTAAGGACGGGTACGAGCAGTACTTC. It translates to CASSKDGYEQYF. This rearrangement joins TRBV12-3 or TRBV12-4 to TRBJ2-7; D remains ambiguous. This CDR3 is built from 12 residues. Trimming left V 5 bases short and J 4 bases short, with 9 bases between.

This clone has a single count. V is TRBV12-5 and J is TRBJ2-3; D unresolved. The germline V gene has CDR1 LGHNT and CDR2 FRNRAP. This CDR3 comprises 11 residues. Trimming cost V 7 bases and J 6 bases, with 8 bases left between them. In DNA form, the CDR3 reads TGTGCTAGTGCCCCACGGGATACGCAGTATTTT. The encoded protein is CASAPRDTQYF. The whole variable domain, filled in from reference TRBV12-5 and TRBJ2-3, reads DARVTQTPRHKVTEMGQEVTMRCQPILGHNTVFWYRQTMMQGLELLAYFRNRAPLDDSGMPKDRFSAEMPDATLATLKIQPSEPRDSAVYFCASAPRDTQYFGPGTRLTVL.

The rearrangement uses TRBV6-2 or TRBV6-3 and TRBJ2-7; D perhaps matches TRBD2 (5 bases). The CDR3 length is 12 residues. CDR1 MNHEY and CDR2 SVGEGT come from the germline V gene. Trimming removed 6 bases from V and 2 bases from J, with 8 bases in between. In nucleotides, the CDR3 is TGTGCCAGCAGCCCGACTACCTACGAGCAGTACTTC. As protein: CASSPTTYEQYF.

The rearrangement joins TRBV12-3 or TRBV12-4 to TRBJ1-2; 7 bases are shared with TRBD1. The CDR3 runs 13 residues. V was clipped by 5 bases and J by 5 bases; unmatched bases: 5. The CDR3 nucleotides are TGTGCCAGCAGTCTTACAGGGGAGTATGGCTACACCTTC. It yields the protein CASSLTGEYGYTF.

The V call is TRBV9, the J call TRBJ2-7; D gene unclear. CDR3 length equals 10 residues. V was clipped by 5 bases and J by 6 bases, with 6 bases between them. Germline CDR1 reads SGDLS; CDR2 reads YYNGEE. Written as DNA, the CDR3 is TGTGCCAGCAGACAGACCGAGCAGTACTTC. It yields the protein CASRQTEQYF.

The genes are TRBV6-5 and TRBJ2-7; TRBD1 matches 8 bases. The CDR3 runs to 13 residues. Germline V gene lookup returns CDR1 MNHEY and CDR2 SVGAGI. The J segment lost 3 bases and the V segment lost 8 bases, leaving 6 bases of the junction unmatched. Written as DNA, the CDR3 is TGTGCCAGCTCTCGGACAGGGATCTACGAGCAGTACTTC. Translating gives CASSRTGIYEQYF.

This clone has only one observation. The chain combines TRBV6-4 with TRBJ2-7, with D hard to call. CDR3 length equals 9 residues. Between the trimmed V and J ends, which lost 10 bases and 6 bases, there was a span of 7 bases. Per germline, CDR1 MRHNA and CDR2 SNTAGT. In DNA, the CDR3 is TGTGCCATGGTACGCGAGCAGTACTTC. It yields the protein CAMVREQYF.

The genes are TRBV28 and TRBJ1-1; the D gene is possibly TRBD1 (5 bases). The CDR3 consists of 13 residues. Germline V gene lookup returns CDR1 MDHEN and CDR2 SYDVKM. V lost 5 bases to trimming and J lost 10 bases, with 17 bases between them. As DNA, the CDR3 is TGTGCCAGCAGTGCCGCCGACAGAGGCCGAGCTTTCTTT. This encodes CASSAADRGRAFF.

This clone was recorded many times. The gene calls are TRBV27 and TRBJ2-1; D uncertain. V was pared by 1 base and J by 4 bases, with 11 bases between. The CDR3 covers 15 residues. Germline loops: CDR1 MNHEY, CDR2 SMNVEV (reference sequence). The CDR3 spells CASSLYWIAYNEQFF. The CDR3 coding sequence is TGTGCCAGCAGTTTATACTGGATTGCTTACAATGAGCAGTTCTTC.

This chain joins TRBV5-1 and TRBJ2-4; possibly TRBD2 for D (6 bases). Between the trimmed V and J ends, which lost 3 bases and 9 bases, there was a span of 16 bases. The CDR3 consists of 14 residues. Germline CDR1 SGHRS, CDR2 YFSETQ. CDR3 sequence: CASSWGLGAPIQYF. DNA for the CDR3: TGCGCCAGCAGCTGGGGACTCGGGGCCCCCATTCAGTACTTC.

The chain uses TRBV3-1 (or the pseudogene TRBV3-2) and TRBJ2-1; D is ambiguous. The CDR3 runs 14 residues. V gave up 0 bases and J gave up 6 bases, with 9 bases separating them. Germline CDR1 is LGHDT and CDR2 is YNNKEL (reference sequence). CDR3 bases: TGTGCCAGCAGCCAAGATCTGGGCGTCAATGAGCAGTTCTTC. It codes for CASSQDLGVNEQFF.

The V and J genes are TRBV5-6 and TRBJ1-5; D possibly corresponds to TRBD1 (6 bases). The CDR3 loop spans 14 amino acids. V was clipped by 0 bases and J by 9 bases, with 13 bases between them. The germline V gene has CDR1 SGHDT and CDR2 YYEEEE. DNA for the CDR3: TGTGCCAGCAGCTTGGGGACAGATAACCCGCCCCAGCATTTT. Amino acid sequence: CASSLGTDNPPQHF.

This chain uses TRBV12-3 or TRBV12-4 with TRBJ2-1; D not certain. The CDR3 is made up of 13 amino acids. Trimming stripped 5 bases from V and 8 bases from J, with 13 bases between. The CDR3 DNA reads TGTGCCAGCAGTCCAACCTTTAGTCATGAGCAGTTCTTC. This codes for CASSPTFSHEQFF.